This passage covers 2 T cell receptor beta chains from one sample sequenced in a study of OX40 agonist ivuxolimab in advanced cancers. Sequencing was performed with immunoSEQ multiplex PCR; in TCRdb, only in-frame clones are kept and a portion is missing. The table lists 40,000 or so clones, approximately 86% of them singletons. The input for sequencing was CD4+ or CD8+ T cells sorted from blood, taken in a trial of the OX40 agonist ivuxolimab. These receptors came from an adult with an advanced solid tumor such as melanoma, head and neck, liver or kidney cancer.

The chain carries TRBV7-8 and TRBJ2-7; tentative D call: TRBD2 (5 bases). CDR1 is SGHVS, CDR2 FQNEAQ, per germline. CDR3 length: 13 residues. V shed 7 bases and J shed 2 bases, with 12 bases lying between them. The CDR3 DNA is TGTGCCAGCATCGGGGTCGGCCCCTACGAGCAGTACTTC. It translates to CASIGVGPYEQYF.

The CDR3 DNA sequence: TGTGCCAGCAGCTTAGAGTCCGATACGCAGTATTTT. This encodes CASSLESDTQYF. The chain links TRBV7-9 to TRBJ2-3; no firm D call. V was cut by 1 base and J by 6 bases, with 5 bases left in between. Germline V lookup: CDR1 SEHNR, CDR2 FQNEAQ (reference sequence). This CDR3 is 12 amino acids long. Variable domain in full (rest from reference TRBV7-9 and TRBJ2-3): DTGVSQNPRHKITKRGQNVTFRCDPISEHNRLYWYRQTLGQGPEFLTYFQNEAQLEKSRLLSDRFSAERPKGSFSTLEIQRTEQGDSAMYLCASSLESDTQYFGPGTRLTVL.